One and the same sample provided the 17 T cell receptor beta chains below, sequenced in a study of cytomegalovirus exposure and HLA in healthy donors. Researchers ran the PCR with 60 Vbeta and 13 Jbeta primers. TCRdb keeps only in-frame clones here, not all; method: immunoSEQ multiplex PCR. The sample lists about 170,000 clones; 80% to 90% were seen once. The sequenced sample was PBMCs. The receptors were sampled from a young man in good health and CMV-seropositive.

The chain recombines TRBV10-3 with TRBJ1-2; 8 bases map to TRBD1. Germline CDR1 is ENHRY and CDR2 is SYGVKD. The CDR3 has 14 residues. The J segment lost 4 bases and the V segment lost 6 bases, leaving 7 bases of the junction unmatched. The CDR3 coding sequence is TGTGCCATCAGCCAGACAGGGGACGGCTATGGCTACACCTTC. Its translation is CAISQTGDGYGYTF.

This rearrangement joins TRBV10-3 to TRBJ2-7, with 7 bases lining up with TRBD2. V shed 5 bases, J shed 6 bases, and the junction held 1 base outside the gene matches. The CDR3 covers 11 residues. CDR1 is ENHRY, CDR2 SYGVKD, per germline. CDR3 DNA: TGTGCCATCAGTAGCGGGATCGAGCAGTACTTC. Protein: CAISSGIEQYF.

The genes are TRBV5-1 and TRBJ2-1; TRBD2 matches at 8 bases. Germline-derived CDR1 and CDR2 are SGHRS and YFSETQ. This CDR3 comprises 14 residues. Unmatched junction bases numbered 2, after V lost 1 base and J lost 5 bases. The CDR3 DNA reads as TGCGCCAGCAGCTTGTACGGGAGGGACAATGAGCAGTTCTTC. The encoded protein is CASSLYGRDNEQFF.

The genes are TRBV11-2 and TRBJ2-5; 12 bases are a match to TRBD2. The CDR3 runs 15 residues. With V trimmed by 1 base and J by 7 bases, 4 bases remained unmatched. The V gene's germline CDR1 is SGHAT and CDR2 FQNNGV. This CDR3 reads CASSLAPSGGGTQYF. The CDR3 nucleotides are TGTGCCAGCAGCTTAGCCCCTAGCGGGGGGGGGACCCAGTACTTC.

The gene calls are TRBV5-1 and TRBJ2-7; D perhaps matches TRBD2 (5 bases). Trimming shortened V by 0 bases and J by 0 bases, and 13 bases separated the two germline ends. The CDR3 extends over 16 amino acids. Germline-derived CDR1 and CDR2 are SGHRS and YFSETQ. CDR3 coding DNA: TGCGCCAGCAGCTTGGGTCCTAGCAGCAGCTCCTACGAGCAGTACTTC. Amino acid sequence: CASSLGPSSSSYEQYF.

The J gene is TRBJ2-7, the V gene TRBV11-3; tentatively, D is TRBD1 (6 bases). Germline V gives CDR1 SGHNT, CDR2 YENEEA. Trimming removed 4 bases at V and 5 bases at J, with 12 bases between. This CDR3 region has 13 residues. The CDR3 spells CASSSNRVNEQYF. Here the CDR3 DNA reads TGTGCCAGCAGCTCAAACAGGGTAAACGAGCAGTACTTC. The entire variable domain, with the rest obtained from reference TRBV11-3 and TRBJ2-7, is as follows: EAGVVQSPRYKIIEKKQPVAFWCNPISGHNTLYWYLQNLGQGPELLIRYENEEAVDDSQLPKDRFSAERLKGVDSTLKIQPAELGDSAVYLCASSSNRVNEQYFGPGTRLTVT.

This chain links TRBV7-9 with TRBJ2-7; D remains unclear. Germline CDR1 and CDR2: SEHNR and FQNEAQ (reference sequence). V was clipped by 6 bases and J by 5 bases, with 11 bases between them. The CDR3 totals 12 residues. The CDR3 reads CASRDLRDEQYF. The CDR3 bases are TGTGCCAGCAGAGACCTTCGGGACGAGCAGTACTTC.

The rearrangement joins TRBV19 to TRBJ1-3, with TRBD1 matching 8 bases. Unmatched junction bases numbered 3, after V lost 5 bases and J lost 0 bases. Germline V CDR1 and CDR2: LNHDA, SQIVND (reference sequence). The CDR3 is made up of 15 amino acids. The CDR3: CASSLGTGSGNTIYF. CDR3 DNA sequence: TGTGCCAGTAGTCTAGGGACAGGCTCTGGAAACACCATATATTTT.

This chain links TRBV5-1 with TRBJ2-3; D is ambiguous. The CDR3 loop spans 15 amino acids. V shed 0 bases and J shed 2 bases, with 10 bases lying between them. Germline loops: CDR1 SGHRS, CDR2 YFSETQ. CDR3 in DNA: TGCGCCAGCAGCTTGGTTGGAGCTAACACAGATACGCAGTATTTT. It yields the protein CASSLVGANTDTQYF.

This rearrangement joins TRBV9 to TRBJ2-3; 7 bases are shared with TRBD1. The CDR3 is 13 amino acids. Trimming removed 4 bases from V and 10 bases from J; junction bases left unmatched: 9. Per the germline V gene, CDR1 is SGDLS and CDR2 is YYNGEE. The CDR3 loop reads CASSPSKGAAQYF. The CDR3 DNA reads TGTGCCAGCAGCCCATCTAAGGGGGCTGCGCAGTATTTT.

This clone was seen only a few times. The chain is built from TRBV5-8 and TRBJ2-3, with 11 bases that match TRBD2. Per germline, CDR1 SGHTS and CDR2 YDEGEE. The CDR3 length is 15 residues. After removal of 4 bases from V and 5 bases from J, the junction contained 6 bases not matched to a gene. The CDR3 DNA reads TGTGCCAGCAGCCGGATTAGCGGGAGGGAAGATACGCAGTATTTT. Translating gives CASSRISGREDTQYF.

The rearrangement links TRBV5-1 to TRBJ2-4; D gene unclear. Trimming stripped 5 bases from V and 4 bases from J, with 13 bases between. Germline V gene sequence: CDR1 SGHRS, CDR2 YFSETQ. The CDR3 runs 14 residues. The CDR3 DNA follows: TGCGCCAGCAGTCCCGGCAGGCCGAAAAACATTCAGTACTTC. This codes for CASSPGRPKNIQYF.

This chain uses TRBV20-1 with TRBJ2-1; D may be TRBD2 (5 bases). The CDR3 has 10 amino acids. Trimming pared 5 bases from V and 10 bases from J, leaving 9 bases between. Germline V lookup: CDR1 DFQATT, CDR2 SNEGSKA (reference sequence). The CDR3 protein is CSAFREEQFF. CDR3 DNA sequence: TGCAGTGCTTTTAGGGAGGAGCAGTTCTTC.

The chain carries TRBV11-3 and TRBJ2-2; possibly TRBD1 for D (5 bases). V was trimmed by 5 bases and J by 5 bases, leaving 15 bases between them. Germline-derived CDR1 and CDR2 are SGHNT and YENEEA. This CDR3 contains 15 residues. The chain's CDR3 is CASSLKQGWTGELFF. CDR3 in DNA: TGTGCCAGCAGCCTAAAGCAGGGTTGGACCGGGGAGCTGTTTTTT.

CDR3 sequence reads: CASSLVISENNEQFF. The CDR3 DNA reads TGTGCCAGCAGCTTGGTTATTAGCGAAAACAATGAGCAGTTCTTC. This chain connects TRBV11-2 to TRBJ2-1, with D perhaps matching TRBD2 (5 bases). V was trimmed by 3 bases and J by 5 bases, leaving 14 bases between them. CDR1 SGHAT and CDR2 FQNNGV come from the germline V gene. This CDR3 comprises 15 residues.

This chain links TRBV5-6 with TRBJ2-5; D gene unclear. CDR1 SGHDT and CDR2 YYEEEE come from the germline V gene. Trimming shortened V by 6 bases and J by 7 bases, and 13 bases separated the two germline ends. The CDR3 has 12 amino acids. The CDR3 nucleotides read TGTGCCAGCATGTCCCGGGTAGGGACCCAGTACTTC. Amino acid sequence: CASMSRVGTQYF.

The chain uses TRBV6-5 and TRBJ1-1, with a possible D match to TRBD1 (6 bases). Looked up from germline, CDR1 is MNHEY and CDR2 is SVGAGI. The CDR3 runs to 13 residues. Trimming removed 6 bases at V and 11 bases at J, with 19 bases between. This CDR3 is CASRGGQVVSAFF. The CDR3, as DNA: TGTGCCAGCAGAGGGGGTCAAGTCGTTTCTGCTTTCTTT.